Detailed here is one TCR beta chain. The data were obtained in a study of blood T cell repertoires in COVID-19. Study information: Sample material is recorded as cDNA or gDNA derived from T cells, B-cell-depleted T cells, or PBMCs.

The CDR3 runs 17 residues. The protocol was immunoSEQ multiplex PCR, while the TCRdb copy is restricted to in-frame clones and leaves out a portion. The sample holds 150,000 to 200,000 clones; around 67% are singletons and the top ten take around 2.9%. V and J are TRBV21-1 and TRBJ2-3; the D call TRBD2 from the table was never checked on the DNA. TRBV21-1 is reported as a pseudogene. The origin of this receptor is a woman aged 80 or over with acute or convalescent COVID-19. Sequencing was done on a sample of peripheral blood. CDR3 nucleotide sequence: TGTGCCAGCAGCAAAGTGGCTAGCGGGGGGCGGACAGATACGCAGTATTTT. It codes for CASSKVASGGRTDTQYF.